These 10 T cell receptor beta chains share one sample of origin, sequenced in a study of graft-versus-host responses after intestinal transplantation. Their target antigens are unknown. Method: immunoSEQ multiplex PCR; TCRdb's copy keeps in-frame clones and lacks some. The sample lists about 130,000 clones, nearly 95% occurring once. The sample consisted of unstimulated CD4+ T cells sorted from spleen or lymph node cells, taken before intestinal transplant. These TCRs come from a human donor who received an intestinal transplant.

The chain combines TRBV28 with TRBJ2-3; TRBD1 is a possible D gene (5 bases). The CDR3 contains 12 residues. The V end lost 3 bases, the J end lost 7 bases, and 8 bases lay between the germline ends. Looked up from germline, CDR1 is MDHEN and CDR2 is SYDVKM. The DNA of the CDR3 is TGTGCCAGCAGTTTGGGGCGGAATACGCAGTATTTT. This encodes CASSLGRNTQYF. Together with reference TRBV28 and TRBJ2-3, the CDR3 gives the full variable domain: DVKVTQSSRYLVKRTGEKVFLECVQDMDHENMFWYRQDPGLGLRLIYFSYDVKMKEKGDIPEGYSVSREKKERFSLILESASTNQTSMYLCASSLGRNTQYFGPGTRLTVL.

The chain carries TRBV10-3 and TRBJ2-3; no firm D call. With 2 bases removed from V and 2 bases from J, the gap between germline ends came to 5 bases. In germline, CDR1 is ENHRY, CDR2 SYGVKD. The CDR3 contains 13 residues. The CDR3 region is CAISEPSTDTQYF. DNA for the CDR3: TGTGCCATCAGTGAGCCCTCCACAGATACGCAGTATTTT.

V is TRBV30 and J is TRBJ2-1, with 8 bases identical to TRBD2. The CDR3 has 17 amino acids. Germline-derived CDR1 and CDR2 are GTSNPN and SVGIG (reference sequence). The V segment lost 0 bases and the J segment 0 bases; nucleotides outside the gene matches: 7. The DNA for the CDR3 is TGTGCCTGGAGTGTAATAGCGGGGTTGAGCTCCTACAATGAGCAGTTCTTC. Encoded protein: CAWSVIAGLSSYNEQFF.

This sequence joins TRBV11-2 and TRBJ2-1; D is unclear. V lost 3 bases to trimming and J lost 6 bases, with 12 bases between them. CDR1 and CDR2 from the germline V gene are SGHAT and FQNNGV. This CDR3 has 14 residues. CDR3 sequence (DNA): TGTGCCAGCAGCTTTCAGGAGTATTCCAATGAGCAGTTCTTC. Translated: CASSFQEYSNEQFF.

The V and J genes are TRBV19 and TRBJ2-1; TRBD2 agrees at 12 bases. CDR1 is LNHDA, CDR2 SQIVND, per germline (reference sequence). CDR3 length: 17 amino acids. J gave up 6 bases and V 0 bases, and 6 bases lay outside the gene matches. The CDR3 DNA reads TGTGCCAGTAGTATAGATCGACTAGCGGGAGTCAGCAATGAGCAGTTCTTC. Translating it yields CASSIDRLAGVSNEQFF.

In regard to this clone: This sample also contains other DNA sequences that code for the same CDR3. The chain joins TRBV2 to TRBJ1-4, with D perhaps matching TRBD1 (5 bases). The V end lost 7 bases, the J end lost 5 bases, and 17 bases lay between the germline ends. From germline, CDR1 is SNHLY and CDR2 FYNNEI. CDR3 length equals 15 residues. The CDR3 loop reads CASTGQLYLNEKLFF. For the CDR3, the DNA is TGTGCCAGCACGGGGCAGCTATATTTAAATGAAAAACTGTTTTTT.

This CDR3 reads CASSQGSERGHGADTQYF. CDR3 in DNA: TGTGCCAGCAGCCAAGGATCGGAGCGGGGCCATGGGGCAGATACGCAGTATTTT. This rearrangement joins TRBV14 to TRBJ2-3; 7 nucleotides agree with TRBD2. V shed 1 base and J 4 bases; nucleotides not matched to a gene: 14. CDR1 and CDR2 from the germline V gene are SGHDN and FVKESK. The CDR3 runs 18 residues.

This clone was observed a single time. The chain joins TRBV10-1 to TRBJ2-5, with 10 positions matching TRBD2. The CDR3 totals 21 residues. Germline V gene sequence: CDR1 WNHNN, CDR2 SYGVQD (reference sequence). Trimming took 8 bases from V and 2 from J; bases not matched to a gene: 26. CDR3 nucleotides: TGCGCCAGCTTTAACCGGCCAGATAACGAGGGGGGACTAGCGATACAAGAGACCCAGTACTTC. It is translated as CASFNRPDNEGGLAIQETQYF.

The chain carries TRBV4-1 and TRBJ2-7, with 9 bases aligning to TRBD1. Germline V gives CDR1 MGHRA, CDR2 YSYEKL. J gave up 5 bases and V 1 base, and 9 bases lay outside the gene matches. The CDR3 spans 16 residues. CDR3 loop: CASSQGLGQGTNEQYF. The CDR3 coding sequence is TGCGCCAGCAGCCAAGGCCTCGGACAGGGGACAAACGAGCAGTACTTC.

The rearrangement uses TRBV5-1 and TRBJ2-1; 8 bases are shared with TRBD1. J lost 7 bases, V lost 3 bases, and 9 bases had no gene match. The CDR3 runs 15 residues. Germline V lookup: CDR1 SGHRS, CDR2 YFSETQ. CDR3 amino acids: CASSSRQGPGNEQFF. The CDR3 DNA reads TGCGCCAGCAGCTCTCGACAGGGGCCTGGAAATGAGCAGTTCTTC. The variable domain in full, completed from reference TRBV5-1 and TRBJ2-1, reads KAGVTQTPRYLIKTRGQQVTLSCSPISGHRSVSWYQQTPGQGLQFLFEYFSETQRNKGNFPGRFSGRQFSNSRSEMNVSTLELGDSALYLCASSSRQGPGNEQFFGPGTRLTVL.